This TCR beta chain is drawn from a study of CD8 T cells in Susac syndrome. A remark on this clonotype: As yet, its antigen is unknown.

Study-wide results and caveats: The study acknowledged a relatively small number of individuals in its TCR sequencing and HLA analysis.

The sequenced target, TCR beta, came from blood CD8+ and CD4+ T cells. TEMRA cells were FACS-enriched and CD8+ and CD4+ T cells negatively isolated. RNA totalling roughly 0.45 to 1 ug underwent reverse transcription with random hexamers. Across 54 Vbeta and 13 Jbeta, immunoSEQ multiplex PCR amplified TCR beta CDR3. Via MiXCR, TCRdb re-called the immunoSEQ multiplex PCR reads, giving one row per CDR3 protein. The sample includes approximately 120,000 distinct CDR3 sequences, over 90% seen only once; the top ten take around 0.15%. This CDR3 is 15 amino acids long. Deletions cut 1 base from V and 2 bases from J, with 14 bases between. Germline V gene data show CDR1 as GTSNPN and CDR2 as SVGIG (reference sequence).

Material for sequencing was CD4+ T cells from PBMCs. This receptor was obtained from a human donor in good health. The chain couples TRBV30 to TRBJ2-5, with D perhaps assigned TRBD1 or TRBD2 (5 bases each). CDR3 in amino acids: CAWSGGARRQETQYF. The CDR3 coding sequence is TGTGCCTGGAGTGGTGGGGCTAGGAGGCAAGAGACCCAGTACTTC.